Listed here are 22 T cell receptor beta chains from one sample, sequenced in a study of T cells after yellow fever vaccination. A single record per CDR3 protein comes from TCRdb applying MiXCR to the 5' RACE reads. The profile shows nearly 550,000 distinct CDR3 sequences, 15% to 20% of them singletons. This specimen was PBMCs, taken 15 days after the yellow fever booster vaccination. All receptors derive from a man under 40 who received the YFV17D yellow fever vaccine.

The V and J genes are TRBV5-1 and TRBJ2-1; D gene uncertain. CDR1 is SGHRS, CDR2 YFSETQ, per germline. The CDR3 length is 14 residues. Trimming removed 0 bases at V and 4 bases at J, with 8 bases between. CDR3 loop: CASSLEYGYNEQFF. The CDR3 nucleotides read TGCGCCAGCAGCTTGGAGTACGGGTACAATGAGCAGTTCTTC.

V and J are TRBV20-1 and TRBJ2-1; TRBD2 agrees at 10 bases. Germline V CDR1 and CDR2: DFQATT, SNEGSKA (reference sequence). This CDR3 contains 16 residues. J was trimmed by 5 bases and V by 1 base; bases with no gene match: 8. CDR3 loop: CSARVWPGTSDNEQFF. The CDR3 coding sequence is TGCAGTGCTAGAGTTTGGCCCGGGACTAGCGACAATGAGCAGTTCTTC.

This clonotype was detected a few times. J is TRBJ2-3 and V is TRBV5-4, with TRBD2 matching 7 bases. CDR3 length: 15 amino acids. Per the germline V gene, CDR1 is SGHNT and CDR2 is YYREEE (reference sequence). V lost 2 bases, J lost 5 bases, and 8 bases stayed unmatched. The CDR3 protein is CASSLGGSVGDTQYF. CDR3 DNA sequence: TGTGCCAGCAGCTTAGGCGGGAGTGTTGGAGATACGCAGTATTTT.

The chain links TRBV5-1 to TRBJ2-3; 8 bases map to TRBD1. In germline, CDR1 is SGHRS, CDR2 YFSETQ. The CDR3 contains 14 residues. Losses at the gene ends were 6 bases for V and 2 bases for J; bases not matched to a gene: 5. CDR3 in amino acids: CASTQDRATDTQYF. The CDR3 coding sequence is TGCGCCAGCACCCAGGACAGGGCCACAGATACGCAGTATTTT.

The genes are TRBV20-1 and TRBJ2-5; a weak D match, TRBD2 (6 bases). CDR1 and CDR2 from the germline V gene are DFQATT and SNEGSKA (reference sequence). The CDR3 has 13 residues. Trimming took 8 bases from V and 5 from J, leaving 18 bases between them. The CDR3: CSLKSGSGETQYF. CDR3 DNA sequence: TGCAGTCTCAAAAGCGGGTCGGGGGAGACCCAGTACTTC.

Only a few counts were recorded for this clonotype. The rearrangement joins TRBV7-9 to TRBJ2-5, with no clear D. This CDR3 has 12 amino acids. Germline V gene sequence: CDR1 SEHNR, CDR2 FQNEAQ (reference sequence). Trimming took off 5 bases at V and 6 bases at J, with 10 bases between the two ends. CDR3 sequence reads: CASSPPQKTQYF. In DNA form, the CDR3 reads TGTGCCAGCAGCCCCCCCCAGAAGACCCAGTACTTC.

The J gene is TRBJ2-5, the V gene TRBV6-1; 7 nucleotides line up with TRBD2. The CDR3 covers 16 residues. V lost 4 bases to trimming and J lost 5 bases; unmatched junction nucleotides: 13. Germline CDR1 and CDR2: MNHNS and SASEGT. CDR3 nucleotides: TGTGCCAGCAGTGCGCGACTAGCCCCGAGTCGGGAGACCCAGTACTTC. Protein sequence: CASSARLAPSRETQYF.

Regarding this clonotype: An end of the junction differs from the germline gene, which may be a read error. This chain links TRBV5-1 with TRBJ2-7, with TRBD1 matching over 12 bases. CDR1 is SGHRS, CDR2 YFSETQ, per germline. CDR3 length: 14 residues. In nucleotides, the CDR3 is TGCGCCAGCAGCTCGGGACAGGGGGCATACGGGCAGTACTTC. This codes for CASSSGQGAYGQYF.

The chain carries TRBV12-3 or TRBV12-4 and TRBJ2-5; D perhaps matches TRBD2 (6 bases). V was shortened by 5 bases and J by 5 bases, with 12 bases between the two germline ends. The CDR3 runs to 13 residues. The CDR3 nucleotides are TGTGCCAGCAGTCTCACTAGCCCCGAGACCCAGTACTTC. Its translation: CASSLTSPETQYF.

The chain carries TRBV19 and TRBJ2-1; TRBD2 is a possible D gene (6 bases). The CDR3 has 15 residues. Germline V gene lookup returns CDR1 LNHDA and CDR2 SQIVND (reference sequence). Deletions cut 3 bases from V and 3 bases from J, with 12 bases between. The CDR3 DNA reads TGTGCCAGTAGTATCGGGACTTCTCGCTACAATGAGCAGTTCTTC. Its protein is CASSIGTSRYNEQFF. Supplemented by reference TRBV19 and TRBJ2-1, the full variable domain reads DGGITQSPKYLFRKEGQNVTLSCEQNLNHDAMYWYRQDPGQGLRLIYYSQIVNDFQKGDIAEGYSVSREKKESFPLTVTSAQKNPTAFYLCASSIGTSRYNEQFFGPGTRLTVL.

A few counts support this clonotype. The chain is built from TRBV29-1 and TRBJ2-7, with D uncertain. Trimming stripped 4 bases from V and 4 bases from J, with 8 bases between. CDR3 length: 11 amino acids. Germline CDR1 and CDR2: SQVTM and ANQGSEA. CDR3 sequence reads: CSVVIGYEQYF. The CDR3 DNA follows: TGCAGCGTTGTTATTGGTTACGAGCAGTACTTC.

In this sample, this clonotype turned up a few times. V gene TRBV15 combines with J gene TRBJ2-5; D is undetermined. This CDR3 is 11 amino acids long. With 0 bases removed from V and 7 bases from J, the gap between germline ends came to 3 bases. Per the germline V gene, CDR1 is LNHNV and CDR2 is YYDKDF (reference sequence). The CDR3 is CATSRDTTQYF. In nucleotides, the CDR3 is TGTGCCACCAGCAGAGACACGACCCAGTACTTC. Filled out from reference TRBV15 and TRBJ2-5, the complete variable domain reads DAMVIQNPRYQVTQFGKPVTLSCSQTLNHNVMYWYQQKSSQAPKLLFHYYDKDFNNEADTPDNFQSRRPNTSFCFLDIRSPGLGDTAMYLCATSRDTTQYFGPGTRLLVL.

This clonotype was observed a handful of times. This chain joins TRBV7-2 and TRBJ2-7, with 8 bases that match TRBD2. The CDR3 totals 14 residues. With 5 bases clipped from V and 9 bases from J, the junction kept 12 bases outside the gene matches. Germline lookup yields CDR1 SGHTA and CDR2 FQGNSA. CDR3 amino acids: CASSRGLAAEVQYF. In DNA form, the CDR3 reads TGTGCCAGCAGCCGCGGACTAGCCGCGGAGGTGCAGTACTTC. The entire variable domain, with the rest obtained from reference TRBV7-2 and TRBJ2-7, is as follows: GAGVSQSPSNKVTEKGKDVELRCDPISGHTALYWYRQSLGQGLEFLIYFQGNSAPDKSGLPSDRFSAERTGGSVSTLTIQRTQQEDSAVYLCASSRGLAAEVQYFGPGTRLTVT.

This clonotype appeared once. CDR3 sequence reads: CASSSYRAENTGELFF. The CDR3 DNA reads TGTGCCAGCAGCTCCTACAGGGCGGAGAACACCGGGGAGCTGTTTTTT. The chain uses TRBV5-6 and TRBJ2-2, with D maybe TRBD1 (6 bases). Trimming pared 3 bases from V and 1 base from J, leaving 13 bases between. The CDR3 totals 16 residues. Per the germline V gene, CDR1 is SGHDT and CDR2 is YYEEEE. Full variable domain (remainder filled in from reference TRBV5-6 and TRBJ2-2): DAGVTQSPTHLIKTRGQQVTLRCSPKSGHDTVSWYQQALGQGPQFIFQYYEEEERQRGNFPDRFSGHQFPNYSSELNVNALLLGDSALYLCASSSYRAENTGELFFGEGSRLTVL.

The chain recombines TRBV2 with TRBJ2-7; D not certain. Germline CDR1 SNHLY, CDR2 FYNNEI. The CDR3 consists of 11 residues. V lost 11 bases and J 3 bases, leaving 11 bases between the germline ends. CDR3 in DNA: TGTGCCCTCGGGCGAGACTACGAGCAGTACTTC. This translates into CALGRDYEQYF.

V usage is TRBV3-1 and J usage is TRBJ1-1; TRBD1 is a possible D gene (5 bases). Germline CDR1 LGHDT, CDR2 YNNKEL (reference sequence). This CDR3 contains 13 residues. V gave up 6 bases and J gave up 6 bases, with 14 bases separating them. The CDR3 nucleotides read TGTGCCAGCAGACCCCAGGGAGGCGCTGAAGCTTTCTTT. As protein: CASRPQGGAEAFF. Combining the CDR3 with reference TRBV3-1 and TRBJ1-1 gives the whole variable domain DTAVSQTPKYLVTQMGNDKSIKCEQNLGHDTMYWYKQDSKKFLKIMFSYNNKELIINETVPNRFSPKSPDKAHLNLHINSLELGDSAVYFCASRPQGGAEAFFGQGTRLTVV.

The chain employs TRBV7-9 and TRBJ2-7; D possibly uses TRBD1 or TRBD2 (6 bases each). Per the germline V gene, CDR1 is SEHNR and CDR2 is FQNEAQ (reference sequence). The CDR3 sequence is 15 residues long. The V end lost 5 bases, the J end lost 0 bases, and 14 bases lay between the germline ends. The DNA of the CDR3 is TGTGCCAGCAGCGTGGAGGGGGAGCTCTCCTACGAGCAGTACTTC. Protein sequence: CASSVEGELSYEQYF.

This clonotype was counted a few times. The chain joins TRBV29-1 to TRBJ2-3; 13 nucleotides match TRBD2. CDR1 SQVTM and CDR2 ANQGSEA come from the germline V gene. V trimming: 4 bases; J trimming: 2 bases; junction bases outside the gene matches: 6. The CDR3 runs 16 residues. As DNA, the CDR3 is TGCAGCGTTGTGAGGGGGACTAGCGGGACCACAGATACGCAGTATTTT. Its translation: CSVVRGTSGTTDTQYF.

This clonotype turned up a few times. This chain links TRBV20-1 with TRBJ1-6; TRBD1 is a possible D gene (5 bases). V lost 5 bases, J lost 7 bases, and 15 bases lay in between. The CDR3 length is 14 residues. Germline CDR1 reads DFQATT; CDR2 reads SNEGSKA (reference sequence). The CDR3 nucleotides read TGCAGTGCTCGCGCGGGGCGGAAGAATTCACCCCTCCACTTT. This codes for CSARAGRKNSPLHF.

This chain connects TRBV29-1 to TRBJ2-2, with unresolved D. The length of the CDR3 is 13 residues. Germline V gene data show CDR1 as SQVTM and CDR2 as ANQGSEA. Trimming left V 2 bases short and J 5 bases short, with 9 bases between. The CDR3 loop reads CSVEIHGTGELFF. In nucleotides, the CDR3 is TGCAGCGTTGAAATACATGGGACCGGGGAGCTGTTTTTT.

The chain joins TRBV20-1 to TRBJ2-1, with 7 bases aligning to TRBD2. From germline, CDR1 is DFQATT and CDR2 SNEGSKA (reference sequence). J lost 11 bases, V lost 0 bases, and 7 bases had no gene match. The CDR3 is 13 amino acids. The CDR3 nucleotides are TGCAGTGCTAGAGACCCAGCGGGGCCCAAGCAGTTCTTC. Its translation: CSARDPAGPKQFF.

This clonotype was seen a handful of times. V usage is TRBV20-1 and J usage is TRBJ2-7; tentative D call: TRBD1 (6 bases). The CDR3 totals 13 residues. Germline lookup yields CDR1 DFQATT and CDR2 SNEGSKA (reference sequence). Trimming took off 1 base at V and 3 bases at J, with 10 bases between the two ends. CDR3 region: CSARVNRDYEQYF. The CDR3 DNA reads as TGCAGTGCTAGAGTTAACAGGGACTACGAGCAGTACTTC.